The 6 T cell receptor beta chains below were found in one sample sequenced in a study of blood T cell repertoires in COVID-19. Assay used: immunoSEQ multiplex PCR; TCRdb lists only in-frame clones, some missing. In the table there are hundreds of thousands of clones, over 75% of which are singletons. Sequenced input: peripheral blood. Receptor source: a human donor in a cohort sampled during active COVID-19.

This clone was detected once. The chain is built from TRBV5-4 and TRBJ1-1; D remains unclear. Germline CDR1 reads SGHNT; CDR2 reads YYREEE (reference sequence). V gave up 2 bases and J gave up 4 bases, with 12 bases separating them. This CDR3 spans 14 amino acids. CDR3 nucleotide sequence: TGTGCCAGCAGCTTCGGCCAGGCACTCACTGAAGCTTTCTTT. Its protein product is CASSFGQALTEAFF.

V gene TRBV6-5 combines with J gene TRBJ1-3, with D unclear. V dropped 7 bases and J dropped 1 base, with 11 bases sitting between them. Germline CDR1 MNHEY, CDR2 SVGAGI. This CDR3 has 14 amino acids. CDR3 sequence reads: CASKAGASGNTIYF. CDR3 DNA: TGTGCCAGCAAGGCTGGAGCTTCTGGAAACACCATATATTTT.

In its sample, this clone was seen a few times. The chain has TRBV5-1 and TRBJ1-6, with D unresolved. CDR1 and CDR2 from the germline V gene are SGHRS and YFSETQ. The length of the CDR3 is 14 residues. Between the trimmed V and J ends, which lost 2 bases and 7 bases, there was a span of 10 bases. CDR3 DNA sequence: TGCGCCAGCAGCTTCACCGGGATCAATTCACCCCTCCACTTT. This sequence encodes CASSFTGINSPLHF.

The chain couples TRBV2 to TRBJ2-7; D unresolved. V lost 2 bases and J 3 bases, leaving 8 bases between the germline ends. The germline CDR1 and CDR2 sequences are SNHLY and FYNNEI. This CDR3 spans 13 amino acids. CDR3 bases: TGTGCCAGCAGTGAATTGACACTCTACGAGCAGTACTTC. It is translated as CASSELTLYEQYF.

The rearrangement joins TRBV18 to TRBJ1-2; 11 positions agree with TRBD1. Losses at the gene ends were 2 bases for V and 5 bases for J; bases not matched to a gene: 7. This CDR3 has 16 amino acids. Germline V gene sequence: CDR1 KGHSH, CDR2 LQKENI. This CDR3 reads CASSPNYGQGAYGYTF. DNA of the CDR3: TGTGCCAGCTCACCAAACTACGGACAGGGGGCATATGGCTACACCTTC.

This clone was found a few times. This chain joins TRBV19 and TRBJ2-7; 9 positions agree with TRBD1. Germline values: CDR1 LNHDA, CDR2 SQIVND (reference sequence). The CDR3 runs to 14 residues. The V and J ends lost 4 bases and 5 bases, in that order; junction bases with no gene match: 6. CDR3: CASSNRDRVDEQYF. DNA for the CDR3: TGTGCCAGTAGTAACCGGGACAGGGTGGACGAGCAGTACTTC.